One and the same sample provided the 18 T cell receptor beta chains below, sequenced in a study of T cell responses to AZD1222 COVID-19 vaccine. This table comes from immunoSEQ multiplex PCR, and its TCRdb copy is limited to in-frame clones, with some not included. The profile shows about 180,000 clones, almost 90% of them singletons. Sequenced material: peripheral blood, taken 28 days after the second AZD1222 dose. The origin of the receptors is an adult who received the AZD1222 COVID-19 vaccine.

This sequence joins TRBV7-6 and TRBJ1-3; possibly TRBD1 for D (5 bases). Per germline, CDR1 SGHVS and CDR2 FNYEAQ. Between the trimmed V and J ends, which lost 5 bases and 2 bases, there was a span of 19 bases. This CDR3 has 17 amino acids. CDR3 amino acids: CASSPLAGGTAGNTIYF. The CDR3 region has the DNA TGTGCCAGCAGCCCCTTGGCGGGGGGAACGGCTGGAAACACCATATATTTT.

V usage is TRBV6-1 and J usage is TRBJ1-4; D uncertain. The CDR3 has 15 amino acids. Germline values: CDR1 MNHNS, CDR2 SASEGT. V gave up 1 base and J gave up 12 bases, with 18 bases separating them. This chain's CDR3 is CASSEVAGIRGQLFF. CDR3 sequence (DNA): TGTGCCAGCAGTGAAGTGGCAGGCATAAGAGGTCAACTGTTTTTT.

The CDR3 is CASSFTTYTEAFF. The CDR3 region has the DNA TGTGCCAGCAGCTTTACCACGTACACTGAAGCTTTCTTT. V and J are TRBV7-2 and TRBJ1-1; D uncertain. V was pared by 3 bases and J by 3 bases, with 8 bases between. The CDR3 length is 13 residues. CDR1 and CDR2 from the germline V gene are SGHTA and FQGNSA.

J is TRBJ1-1 and V is TRBV7-3, with D uncertain. The CDR3 length is 15 residues. Deletions cut 1 base from V and 4 bases from J, with 13 bases between. CDR1 is SGHTA and CDR2 is FQGTGA in the germline V gene. The CDR3 is CASSLMPVVGTEAFF. The CDR3 DNA is TGTGCCAGCAGCTTAATGCCGGTAGTCGGCACTGAAGCTTTCTTT.

J is TRBJ2-3 and V is TRBV6-4; D is undetermined. Trimming cost V 8 bases and J 0 bases, with 12 bases left between them. CDR1 is MRHNA, CDR2 SNTAGT, per germline. The CDR3 extends over 14 amino acids. Written as DNA, the CDR3 is TGTGCCAGCGCCCAAGGGCCTAGCACAGATACGCAGTATTTT. Translated: CASAQGPSTDTQYF.

The chain uses TRBV15 and TRBJ2-5, with TRBD2 matching over 10 bases. Germline values: CDR1 LNHNV, CDR2 YYDKDF (reference sequence). This CDR3 region has 16 residues. With V trimmed by 1 base and J by 2 bases, 4 bases remained unmatched. The CDR3 bases are TGTGCCACCAGCAGAGGGTTAGCGGGGGGTCAAGAGACCCAGTACTTC. Amino acid sequence: CATSRGLAGGQETQYF.

In this sample, this clone turned up once. DNA of the CDR3: TGTGCCAGCAGCCCAACCGGGACAGGGGTCTACGAGCAGTACTTC. Its translation: CASSPTGTGVYEQYF. This sequence joins TRBV7-3 and TRBJ2-7; TRBD1 aligns across 10 bases. The CDR3 spans 15 residues. After removal of 5 bases from V and 3 bases from J, the junction contained 7 bases not matched to a gene. Germline V gene lookup returns CDR1 SGHTA and CDR2 FQGTGA.

V and J are TRBV19 and TRBJ2-1; 8 nucleotides match TRBD2. Germline values: CDR1 LNHDA, CDR2 SQIVND (reference sequence). The CDR3 spans 14 residues. Trimming removed 6 bases from V and 1 base from J; junction bases left unmatched: 2. As DNA, the CDR3 is TGTGCCAGTAGGAGCGGGGGTTCCTACAATGAGCAGTTCTTC. Its translation: CASRSGGSYNEQFF.

The chain links TRBV15 to TRBJ1-5, with D hard to call. V was cut by 0 bases and J by 10 bases, with 7 bases left in between. CDR1 LNHNV and CDR2 YYDKDF come from the germline V gene (reference sequence). The CDR3 is 12 residues long. The CDR3: CATSRDGRPQHF. The CDR3 DNA reads TGTGCCACCAGCAGAGATGGGCGACCCCAGCATTTT.

CDR3 amino acids: CASSANTGSETQYF. CDR3 nucleotide sequence: TGTGCCAGCAGCGCTAATACAGGGTCGGAGACCCAGTACTTC. The chain is built from TRBV11-2 and TRBJ2-5, with TRBD1 as a possible D gene (6 bases). The germline V gene encodes CDR1 SGHAT and CDR2 FQNNGV. V lost 5 bases and J lost 5, with 15 bases in between. This CDR3 has 14 residues.

Details on this clone: Other DNA sequences of this sample code for an identical CDR3. The rearrangement uses TRBV6-6 and TRBJ1-6; D gene uncertain. The CDR3 covers 12 residues. Per the germline V gene, CDR1 is MNHNY and CDR2 is SVGAGI (reference sequence). Trimming took 3 bases from V and 6 from J, leaving 3 bases between them. CDR3 region: CASSYSNSPLHF. The CDR3 nucleotides are TGTGCCAGCAGTTATAGTAATTCACCCCTCCACTTT.

The chain links TRBV7-2 to TRBJ2-1, with D perhaps matching TRBD2 (6 bases). Per the germline V gene, CDR1 is SGHTA and CDR2 is FQGNSA. V lost 2 bases and J 4 bases, leaving 9 bases between the germline ends. This CDR3 region has 14 residues. The CDR3: CASSLLGGYNEQFF. The CDR3 bases are TGTGCCAGCAGCTTATTGGGGGGATACAATGAGCAGTTCTTC.

The chain recombines TRBV4-1 with TRBJ2-2, with 9 bases matching TRBD2. The CDR3 spans 14 residues. Germline CDR1 and CDR2: MGHRA and YSYEKL. Losses at the gene ends were 5 bases for V and 4 bases for J; bases not matched to a gene: 2. The CDR3 is CASSAGGGTGELFF. The DNA for the CDR3 is TGCGCCAGCAGCGCGGGAGGGGGCACCGGGGAGCTGTTTTTT.

The chain has TRBV3-1 (or the pseudogene TRBV3-2) and TRBJ1-2; D possibly corresponds to TRBD1 (6 bases). The ends were cut back, 4 bases at V and 4 bases at J, with 16 bases in the middle. The CDR3 has 15 residues. Germline V lookup: CDR1 LGHDT, CDR2 YNNKEL (reference sequence). This CDR3 reads CASSLSGGGLYGYTF. CDR3 DNA sequence: TGTGCCAGCAGCCTAAGCGGAGGGGGTCTCTATGGCTACACCTTC.

The chain combines TRBV28 with TRBJ1-5; unclear D gene. Trimming pared 7 bases from V and 9 bases from J, leaving 13 bases between. Germline-derived CDR1 and CDR2 are MDHEN and SYDVKM. This CDR3 is 12 amino acids long. CDR3 in amino acids: CASTYIAGPQHF. Written as DNA, the CDR3 is TGTGCCAGCACTTATATAGCGGGGCCCCAGCATTTT.

The chain has TRBV4-2 and TRBJ2-6; D remains ambiguous. The CDR3 consists of 15 residues. Trimming shortened V by 2 bases and J by 2 bases, and 7 bases separated the two germline ends. CDR1 is LGHNA and CDR2 is YNFKEQ in the germline V gene. The CDR3 here is CASSQLSAGANVLTF. The CDR3 nucleotides are TGTGCCAGCAGCCAACTAAGCGCTGGGGCCAACGTCCTGACTTTC.

This clone appeared once. This chain connects TRBV7-9 to TRBJ1-2, with TRBD1 as a possible D gene (6 bases). Looked up from germline, CDR1 is SEHNR and CDR2 is FQNEAQ (reference sequence). The CDR3 is 13 amino acids. Between the trimmed V and J ends, which lost 2 bases and 4 bases, there was a span of 8 bases. This CDR3 is CASSLQGSYGYTF. The CDR3 nucleotides are TGTGCCAGCAGCTTACAGGGGAGCTATGGCTACACCTTC.

The chain employs TRBV19 and TRBJ2-3; TRBD1 agrees at 7 bases. There are 15 residues in the CDR3. Trimming at V came to 1 base and at J to 6 bases, leaving 7 bases not matched to a gene. Per germline, CDR1 LNHDA and CDR2 SQIVND (reference sequence). Here the CDR3 reads CASSIGQGWADTQYF. The CDR3 DNA follows: TGTGCCAGTAGTATAGGACAGGGATGGGCTGATACGCAGTATTTT.